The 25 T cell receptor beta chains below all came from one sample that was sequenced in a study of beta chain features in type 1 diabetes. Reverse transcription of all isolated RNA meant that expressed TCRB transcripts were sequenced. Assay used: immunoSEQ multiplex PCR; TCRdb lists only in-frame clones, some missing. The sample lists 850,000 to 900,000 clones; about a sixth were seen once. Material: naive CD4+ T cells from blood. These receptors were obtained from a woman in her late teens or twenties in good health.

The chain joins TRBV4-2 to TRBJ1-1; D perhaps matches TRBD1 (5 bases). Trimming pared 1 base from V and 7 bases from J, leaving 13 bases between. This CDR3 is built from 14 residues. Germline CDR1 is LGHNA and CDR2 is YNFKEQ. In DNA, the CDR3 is TGTGCCAGCAGCCAAGTCGGGGGGAGGGGTGAAGCTTTCTTT. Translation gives CASSQVGGRGEAFF.

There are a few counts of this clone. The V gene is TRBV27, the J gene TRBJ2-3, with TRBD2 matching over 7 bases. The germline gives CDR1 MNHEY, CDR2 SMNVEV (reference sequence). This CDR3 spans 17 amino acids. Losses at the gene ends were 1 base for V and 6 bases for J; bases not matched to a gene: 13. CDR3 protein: CASSLLGGRGWGDTQYF. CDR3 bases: TGTGCCAGCAGTTTATTGGGCGGGAGAGGCTGGGGGGATACGCAGTATTTT.

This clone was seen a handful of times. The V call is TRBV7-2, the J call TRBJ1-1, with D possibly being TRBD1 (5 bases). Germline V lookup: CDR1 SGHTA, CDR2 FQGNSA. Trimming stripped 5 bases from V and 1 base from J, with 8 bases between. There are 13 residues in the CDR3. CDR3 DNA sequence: TGTGCCAGCAGCCAAACAGGGAACACTGAAGCTTTCTTT. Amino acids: CASSQTGNTEAFF. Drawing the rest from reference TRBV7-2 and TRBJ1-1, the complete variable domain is GAGVSQSPSNKVTEKGKDVELRCDPISGHTALYWYRQSLGQGLEFLIYFQGNSAPDKSGLPSDRFSAERTGGSVSTLTIQRTQQEDSAVYLCASSQTGNTEAFFGQGTRLTVV.

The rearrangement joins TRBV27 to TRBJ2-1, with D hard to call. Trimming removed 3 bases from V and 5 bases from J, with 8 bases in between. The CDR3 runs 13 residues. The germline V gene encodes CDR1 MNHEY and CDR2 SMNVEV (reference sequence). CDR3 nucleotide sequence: TGTGCCAGCAGTTTTCATGGGGACAATGAGCAGTTCTTC. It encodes CASSFHGDNEQFF.

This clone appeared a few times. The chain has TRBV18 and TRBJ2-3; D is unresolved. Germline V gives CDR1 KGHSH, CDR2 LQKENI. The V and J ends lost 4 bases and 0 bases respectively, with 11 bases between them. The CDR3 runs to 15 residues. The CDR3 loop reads CASSLEDGSTDTQYF. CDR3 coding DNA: TGTGCCAGCTCACTAGAGGACGGGAGCACAGATACGCAGTATTTT.

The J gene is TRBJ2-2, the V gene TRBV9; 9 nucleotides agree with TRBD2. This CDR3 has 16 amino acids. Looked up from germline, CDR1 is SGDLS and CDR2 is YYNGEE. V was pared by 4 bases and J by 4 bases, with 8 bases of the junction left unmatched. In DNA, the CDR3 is TGTGCCAGCAGCCCGATAGCGGGAGCGGGCACCGGGGAGCTGTTTTTT. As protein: CASSPIAGAGTGELFF.

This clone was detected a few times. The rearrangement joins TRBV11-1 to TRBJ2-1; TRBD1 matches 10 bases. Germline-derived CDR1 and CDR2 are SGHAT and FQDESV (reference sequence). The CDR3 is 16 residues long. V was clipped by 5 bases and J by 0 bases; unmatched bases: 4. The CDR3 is CASSRQGASSYNEQFF. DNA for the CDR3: TGTGCCAGCAGCCGACAGGGGGCCAGCTCCTACAATGAGCAGTTCTTC.

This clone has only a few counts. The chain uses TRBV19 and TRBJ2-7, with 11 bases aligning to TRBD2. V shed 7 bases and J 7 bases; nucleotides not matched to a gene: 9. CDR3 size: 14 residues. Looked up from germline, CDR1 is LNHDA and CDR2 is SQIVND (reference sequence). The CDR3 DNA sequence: TGTGCCAGTATCCCGGGACTAGCGGAGAGGGAGCAGTACTTC. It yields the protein CASIPGLAEREQYF. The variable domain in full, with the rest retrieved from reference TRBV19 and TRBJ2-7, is DGGITQSPKYLFRKEGQNVTLSCEQNLNHDAMYWYRQDPGQGLRLIYYSQIVNDFQKGDIAEGYSVSREKKESFPLTVTSAQKNPTAFYLCASIPGLAEREQYFGPGTRLTVT.

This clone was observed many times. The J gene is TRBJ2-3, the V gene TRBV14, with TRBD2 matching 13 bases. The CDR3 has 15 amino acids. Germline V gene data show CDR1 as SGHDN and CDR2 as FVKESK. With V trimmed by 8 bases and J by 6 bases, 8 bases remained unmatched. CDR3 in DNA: TGTGCCAGCGGATCCGGGACTAGCGGGAAGGATACGCAGTATTTT. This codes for CASGSGTSGKDTQYF.

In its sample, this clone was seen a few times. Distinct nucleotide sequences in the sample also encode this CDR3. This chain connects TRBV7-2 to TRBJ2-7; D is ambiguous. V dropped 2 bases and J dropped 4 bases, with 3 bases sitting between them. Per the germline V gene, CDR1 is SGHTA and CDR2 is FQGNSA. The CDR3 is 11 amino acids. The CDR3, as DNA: TGTGCCAGCAGCTTACGGTACGAGCAGTACTTC. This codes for CASSLRYEQYF. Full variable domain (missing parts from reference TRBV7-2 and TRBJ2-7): GAGVSQSPSNKVTEKGKDVELRCDPISGHTALYWYRQSLGQGLEFLIYFQGNSAPDKSGLPSDRFSAERTGGSVSTLTIQRTQQEDSAVYLCASSLRYEQYFGPGTRLTVT.

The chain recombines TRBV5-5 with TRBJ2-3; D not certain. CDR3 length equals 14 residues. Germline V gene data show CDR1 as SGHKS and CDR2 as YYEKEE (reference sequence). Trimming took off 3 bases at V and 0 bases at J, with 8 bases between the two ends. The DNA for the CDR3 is TGTGCCAGCAGCTCCTACTCTAGCACAGATACGCAGTATTTT. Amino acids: CASSSYSSTDTQYF. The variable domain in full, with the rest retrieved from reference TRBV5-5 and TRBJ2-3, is DAGVTQSPTHLIKTRGQQVTLRCSPISGHKSVSWYQQVLGQGPQFIFQYYEKEERGRGNFPDRFSARQFPNYSSELNVNALLLGDSALYLCASSSYSSTDTQYFGPGTRLTVL.

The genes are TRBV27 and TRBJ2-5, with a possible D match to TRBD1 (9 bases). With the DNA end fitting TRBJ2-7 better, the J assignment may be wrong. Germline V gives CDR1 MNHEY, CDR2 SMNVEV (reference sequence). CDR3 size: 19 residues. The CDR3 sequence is CASSFLSSGTGTSTYEQYF. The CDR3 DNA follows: TGTGCCAGCAGTTTTTTATCGTCCGGGACAGGGACTAGTACCTACGAGCAGTACTTC.

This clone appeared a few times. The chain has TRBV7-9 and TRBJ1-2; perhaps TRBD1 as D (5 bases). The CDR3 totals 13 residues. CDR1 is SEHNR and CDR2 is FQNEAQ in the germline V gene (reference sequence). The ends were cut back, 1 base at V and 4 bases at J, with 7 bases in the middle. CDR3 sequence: CASSLDRSYGYTF. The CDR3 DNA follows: TGTGCCAGCAGCTTAGACAGGAGCTATGGCTACACCTTC.

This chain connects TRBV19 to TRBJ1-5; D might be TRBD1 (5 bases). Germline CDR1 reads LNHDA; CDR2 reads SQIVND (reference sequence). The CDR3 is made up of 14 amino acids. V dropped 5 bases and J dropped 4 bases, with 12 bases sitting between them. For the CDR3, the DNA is TGTGCCAGTAGTTTGGGGCCTTCTAATCAGCCCCAGCATTTT. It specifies CASSLGPSNQPQHF.

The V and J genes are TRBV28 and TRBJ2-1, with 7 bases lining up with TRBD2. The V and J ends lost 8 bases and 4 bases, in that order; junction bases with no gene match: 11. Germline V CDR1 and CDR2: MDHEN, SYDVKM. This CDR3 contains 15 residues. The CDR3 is CASRGGGSVYNEQFF. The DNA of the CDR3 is TGTGCCAGCCGGGGAGGCGGGAGCGTTTACAATGAGCAGTTCTTC.

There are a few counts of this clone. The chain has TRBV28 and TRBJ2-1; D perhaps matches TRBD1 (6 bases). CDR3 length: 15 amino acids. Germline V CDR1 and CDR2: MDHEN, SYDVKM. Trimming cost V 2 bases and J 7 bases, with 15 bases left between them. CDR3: CASSLPGTPFNEQFF. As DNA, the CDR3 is TGTGCCAGCAGTTTACCCGGGACACCCTTTAATGAGCAGTTCTTC.

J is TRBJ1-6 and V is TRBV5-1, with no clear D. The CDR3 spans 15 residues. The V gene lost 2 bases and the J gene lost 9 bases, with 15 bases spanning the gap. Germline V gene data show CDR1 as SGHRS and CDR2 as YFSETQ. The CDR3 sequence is CASSFSFPEVSPLHF. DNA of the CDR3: TGCGCCAGCAGCTTCAGTTTCCCAGAAGTTTCACCCCTCCACTTT.

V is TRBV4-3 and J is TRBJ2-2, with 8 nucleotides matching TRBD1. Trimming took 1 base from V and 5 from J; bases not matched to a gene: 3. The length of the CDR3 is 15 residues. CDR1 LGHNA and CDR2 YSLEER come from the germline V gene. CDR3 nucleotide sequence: TGCGCCAGCAGCCAAGTTCAGGGGGCGACCGGGGAGCTGTTTTTT. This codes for CASSQVQGATGELFF.

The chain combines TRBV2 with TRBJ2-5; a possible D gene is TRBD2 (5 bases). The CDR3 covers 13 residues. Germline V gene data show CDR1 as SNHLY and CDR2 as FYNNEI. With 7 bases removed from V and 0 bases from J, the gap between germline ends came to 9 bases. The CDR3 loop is CASKLGYQETQYF. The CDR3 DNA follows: TGTGCCAGCAAACTAGGCTACCAAGAGACCCAGTACTTC.

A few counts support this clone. The CDR3, as DNA: TGTGCCAGCCGCCCTCAGTTGCAATCCCAATACGAGCAGTACTTC. This encodes CASRPQLQSQYEQYF. The J gene is TRBJ2-7, the V gene TRBV6-1; no reliable D call. The ends were cut back, 8 bases at V and 4 bases at J, with 21 bases in the middle. CDR1 is MNHNS and CDR2 is SASEGT in the germline V gene. The length of the CDR3 is 15 residues.

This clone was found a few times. The CDR3 DNA is TGTGCCAGCAGCTTAGCCACAGCACCGGGTGGCTACACCTTC. It encodes CASSLATAPGGYTF. V gene TRBV7-2 combines with J gene TRBJ1-2; the D is unclear. CDR3 length: 14 residues. The germline CDR1 and CDR2 sequences are SGHTA and FQGNSA. The V end was cut by 0 bases, the J end by 7 bases, with 12 bases between.

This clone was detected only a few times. The DNA of the CDR3 is TGCGCCAGCAGCTTGGACGGGGGCAATCAGCCCCAGCATTTT. It translates to CASSLDGGNQPQHF. The chain recombines TRBV5-1 with TRBJ1-5; no clear D. The germline CDR1 and CDR2 sequences are SGHRS and YFSETQ. The CDR3 loop spans 14 amino acids. Trimming took 0 bases from V and 2 from J, leaving 6 bases between them.

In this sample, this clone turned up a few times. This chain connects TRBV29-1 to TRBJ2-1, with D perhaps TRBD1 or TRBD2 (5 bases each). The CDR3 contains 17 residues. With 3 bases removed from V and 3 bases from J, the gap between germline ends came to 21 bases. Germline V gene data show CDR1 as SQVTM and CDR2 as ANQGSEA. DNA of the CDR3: TGCAGCGTTGAGTATGGGGCCGGGACCCGCCGCTACAATGAGCAGTTCTTC. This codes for CSVEYGAGTRRYNEQFF.

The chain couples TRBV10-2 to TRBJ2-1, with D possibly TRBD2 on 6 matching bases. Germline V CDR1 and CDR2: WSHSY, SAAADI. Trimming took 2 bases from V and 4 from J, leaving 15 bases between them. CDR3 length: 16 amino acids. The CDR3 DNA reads TGCGCCAGCAGTGAGCGTGTAGCGGCGGTGTACAATGAGCAGTTCTTC. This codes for CASSERVAAVYNEQFF.

The CDR3 DNA reads TGTGCCAGCAGCGAGGCAAGGTACCAAGAGACCCAGTACTTC. This gives the protein CASSEARYQETQYF. This sequence joins TRBV11-1 and TRBJ2-5; D not certain. The CDR3 length is 14 residues. Trimming removed 5 bases from V and 0 bases from J, with 10 bases in between. In germline, CDR1 is SGHAT, CDR2 FQDESV (reference sequence).